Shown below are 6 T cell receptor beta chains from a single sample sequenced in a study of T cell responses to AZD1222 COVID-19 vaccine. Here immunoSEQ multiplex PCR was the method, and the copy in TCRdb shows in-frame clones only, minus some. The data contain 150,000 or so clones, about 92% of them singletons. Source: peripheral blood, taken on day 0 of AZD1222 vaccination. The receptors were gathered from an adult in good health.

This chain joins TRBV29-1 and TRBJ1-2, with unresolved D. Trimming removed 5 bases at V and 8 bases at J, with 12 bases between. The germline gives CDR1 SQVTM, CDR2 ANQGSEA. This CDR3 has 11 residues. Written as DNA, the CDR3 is TGCAGCGTTCTGTATCGGATAGGCTACACCTTC. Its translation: CSVLYRIGYTF.

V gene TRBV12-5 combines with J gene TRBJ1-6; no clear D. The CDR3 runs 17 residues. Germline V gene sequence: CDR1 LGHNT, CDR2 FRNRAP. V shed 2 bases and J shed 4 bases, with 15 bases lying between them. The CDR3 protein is CASGLRASGRYNSPLHF. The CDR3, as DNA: TGTGCTAGTGGTTTGCGGGCCTCGGGTCGGTATAATTCACCCCTCCACTTT.

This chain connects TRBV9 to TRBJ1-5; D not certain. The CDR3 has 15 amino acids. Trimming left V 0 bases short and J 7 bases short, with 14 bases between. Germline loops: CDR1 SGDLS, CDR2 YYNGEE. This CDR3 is CASSVDDGLGQPQHF. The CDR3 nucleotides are TGTGCCAGCAGCGTAGATGACGGCTTAGGACAGCCCCAGCATTTT.

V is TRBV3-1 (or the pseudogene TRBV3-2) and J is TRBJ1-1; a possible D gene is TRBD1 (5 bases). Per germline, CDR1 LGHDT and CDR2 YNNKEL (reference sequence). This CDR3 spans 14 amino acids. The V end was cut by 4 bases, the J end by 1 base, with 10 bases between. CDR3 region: CASSLARANTEAFF. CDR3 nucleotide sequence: TGTGCCAGCAGCCTGGCCAGGGCGAACACTGAAGCTTTCTTT.

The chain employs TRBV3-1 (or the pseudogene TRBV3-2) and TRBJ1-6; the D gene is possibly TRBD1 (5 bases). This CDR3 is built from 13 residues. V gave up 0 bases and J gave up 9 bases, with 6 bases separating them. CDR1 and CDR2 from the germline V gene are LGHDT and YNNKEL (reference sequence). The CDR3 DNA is TGTGCCAGCAGCCAAGAAAGGGGTTCACCCCTCCACTTT. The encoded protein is CASSQERGSPLHF.

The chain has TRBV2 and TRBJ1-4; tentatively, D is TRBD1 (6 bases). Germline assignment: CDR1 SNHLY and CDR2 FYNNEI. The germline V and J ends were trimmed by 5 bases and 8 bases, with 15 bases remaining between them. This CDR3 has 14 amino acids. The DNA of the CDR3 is TGTGCCAGCAGTATCCAAGGGGGAAGAGAAAAACTGTTTTTT. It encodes CASSIQGGREKLFF. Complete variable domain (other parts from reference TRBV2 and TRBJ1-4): EPEVTQTPSHQVTQMGQEVILRCVPISNHLYFYWYRQILGQKVEFLVSFYNNEISEKSEIFDDQFSVERPDGSNFTLKIRSTKLEDSAMYFCASSIQGGREKLFFGSGTQLSVL.